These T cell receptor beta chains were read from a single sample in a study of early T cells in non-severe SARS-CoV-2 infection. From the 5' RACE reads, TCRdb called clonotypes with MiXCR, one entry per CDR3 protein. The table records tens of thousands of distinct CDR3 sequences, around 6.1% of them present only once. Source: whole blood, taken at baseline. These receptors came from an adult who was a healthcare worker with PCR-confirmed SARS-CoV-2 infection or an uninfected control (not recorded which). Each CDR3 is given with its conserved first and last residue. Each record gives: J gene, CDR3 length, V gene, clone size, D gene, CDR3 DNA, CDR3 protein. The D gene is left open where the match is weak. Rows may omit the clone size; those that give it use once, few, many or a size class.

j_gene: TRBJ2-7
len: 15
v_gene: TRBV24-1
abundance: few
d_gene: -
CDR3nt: TGTGCCACCAGTGATTCGGATAGCGGATCCTACGAGCAGTACTTC
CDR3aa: CATSDSDSGSYEQYF

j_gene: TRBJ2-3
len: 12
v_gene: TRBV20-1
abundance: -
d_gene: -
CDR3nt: TGCAGTGCCGGACTACACACAGATACGCAGTATTTT
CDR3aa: CSAGLHTDTQYF

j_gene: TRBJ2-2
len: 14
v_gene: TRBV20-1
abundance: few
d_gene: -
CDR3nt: TGCAGTGCTAGAGATCGGGTGAACACCGGGGAGCTGTTTTTT
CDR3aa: CSARDRVNTGELFF

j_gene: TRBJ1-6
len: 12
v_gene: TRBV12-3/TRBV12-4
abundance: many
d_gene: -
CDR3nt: TGTGCCAGCAATATGGGAAATTCACCCCTCCACTTT
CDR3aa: CASNMGNSPLHF

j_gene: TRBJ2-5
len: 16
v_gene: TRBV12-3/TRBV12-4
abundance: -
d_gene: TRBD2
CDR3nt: TGTGCCAGCACCCCGGGGGGGGGCGGGAGAGGGGAGACCCAGTACTTC
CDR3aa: CASTPGGGGRGETQYF

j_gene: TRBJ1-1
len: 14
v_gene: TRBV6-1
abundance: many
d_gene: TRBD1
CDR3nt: TGTGCCAGCCTGGCCGGGAAGACAGGGTGGAAAGCTTTCTTT
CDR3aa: CASLAGKTGWKAFF

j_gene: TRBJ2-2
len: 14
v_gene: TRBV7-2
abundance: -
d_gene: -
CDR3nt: TGTGCCAGCATATGGGGCCCCCAGGGCGGGGAGCTGTTTTTT
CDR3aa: CASIWGPQGGELFF

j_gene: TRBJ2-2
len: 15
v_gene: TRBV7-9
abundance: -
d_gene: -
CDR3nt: TGTGCCAGCAGCTTTGGTGAGGTGAACACCGGGGAGCTGTTTTTT
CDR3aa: CASSFGEVNTGELFF

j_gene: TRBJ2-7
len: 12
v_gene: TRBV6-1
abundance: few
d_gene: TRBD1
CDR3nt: TGTGCCAGCAGTCTACAGGGGAACGAGCAGTACTTC
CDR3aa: CASSLQGNEQYF

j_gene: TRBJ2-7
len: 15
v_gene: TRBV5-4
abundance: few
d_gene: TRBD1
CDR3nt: TGTGCCAGCAGCTTGGAACAGGGGAAATCGGACGAGCAGTACTTC
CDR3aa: CASSLEQGKSDEQYF

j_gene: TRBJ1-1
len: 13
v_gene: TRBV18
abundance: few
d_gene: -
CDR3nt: TGTGCCAGCTCAAGTGGCCGCGCGACTGAAGCTTTCTTT
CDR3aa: CASSSGRATEAFF

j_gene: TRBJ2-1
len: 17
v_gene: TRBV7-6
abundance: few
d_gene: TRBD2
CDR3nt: TGTGCCAGCAGCTTAGCGGGGGGACTAGCGGGAGCCAATGAGCAGTTCTTC
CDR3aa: CASSLAGGLAGANEQFF

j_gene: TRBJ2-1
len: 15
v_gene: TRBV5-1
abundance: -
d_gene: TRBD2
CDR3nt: TGCGCCAGCAGATCCACTAGCGGGGGTTACAATGAGCAGTTCTTC
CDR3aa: CASRSTSGGYNEQFF

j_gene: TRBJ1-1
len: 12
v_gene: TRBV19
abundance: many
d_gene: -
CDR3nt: TGTGCCAGCTCGTCATTTGGGGGTGAAGCTTTCTTT
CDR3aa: CASSSFGGEAFF

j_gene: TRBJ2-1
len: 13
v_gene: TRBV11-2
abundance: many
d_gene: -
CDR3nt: TGTGCCAGCAGCTTAGACCGCTACAATGAGCAGTTCTTC
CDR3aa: CASSLDRYNEQFF

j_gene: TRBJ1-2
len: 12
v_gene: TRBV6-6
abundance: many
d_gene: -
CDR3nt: TGTGCCAGCAGTCGCGAGGGAAATGGCTACACCTTC
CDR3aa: CASSREGNGYTF

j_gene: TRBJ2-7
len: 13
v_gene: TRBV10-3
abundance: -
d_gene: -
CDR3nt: TGTGCCATCAGTGAGGGGGCCGGCTACGAGCAGTACTTC
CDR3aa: CAISEGAGYEQYF